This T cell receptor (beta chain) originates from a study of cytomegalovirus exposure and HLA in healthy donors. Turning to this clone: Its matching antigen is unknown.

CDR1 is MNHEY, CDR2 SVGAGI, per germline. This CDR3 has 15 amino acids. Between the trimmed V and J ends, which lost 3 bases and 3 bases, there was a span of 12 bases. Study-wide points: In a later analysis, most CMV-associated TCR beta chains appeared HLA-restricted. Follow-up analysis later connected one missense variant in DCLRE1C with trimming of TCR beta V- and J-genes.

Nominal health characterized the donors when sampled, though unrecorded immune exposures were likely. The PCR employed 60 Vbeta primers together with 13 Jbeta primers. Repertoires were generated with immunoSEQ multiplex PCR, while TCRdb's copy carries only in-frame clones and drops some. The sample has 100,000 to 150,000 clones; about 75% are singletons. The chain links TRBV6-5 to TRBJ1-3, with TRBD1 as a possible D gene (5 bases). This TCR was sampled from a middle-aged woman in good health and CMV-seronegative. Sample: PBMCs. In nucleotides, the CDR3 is TGTGCCAGCAGTTATGGGGCTGGCCATGGAAACACCATATATTTT. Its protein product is CASSYGAGHGNTIYF.